The rows below give T cell receptor beta chains drawn from one sample of a study of shared clonotypes between healthy human individuals. Produced via immunoSEQ multiplex PCR; TCRdb's table is partial and in-frame only. There are 2 million to 2.5 million clones in the sample; 90% to 97% occur only once, and less than 0.15% lies in the top ten. The sequenced sample was naive CD4+ T cells sorted from blood. The receptors stem from a man younger than 30 in good health. The CDR3 runs from the conserved cysteine through the conserved F or W. Each record gives: J gene, clone size, V gene, D gene, CDR3 DNA, CDR3 protein. The D gene is left open where the match is weak. The listing skips clone size in some rows; elsewhere it reads once, few, many or a size class.

J: TRBJ2-7; size: NA; V: TRBV6-5; D: TRBD2; DNA: TGTGCCAGCAGTTCTTCCACTAGCGGGGGTGGCGAGCAGTACTTC; CDR3: CASSSSTSGGGEQYF
J: TRBJ2-3; size: NA; V: TRBV6-5; D: TRBD1; DNA: TGTGCCAGCAGTTCACAAACAGGGGGCCCAGATACGCAGTATTTT; CDR3: CASSSQTGGPDTQYF
J: TRBJ1-3; size: NA; V: TRBV9; D: NA; DNA: TGTGCCAGCAGCGACGGGTCCCTTTACTCTGGAAACACCATATATTTT; CDR3: CASSDGSLYSGNTIYF
J: TRBJ2-5; size: NA; V: TRBV9; D: NA; DNA: TGTGCCAGCAGCAAACTAGCCCAAGAGACCCAGTACTTC; CDR3: CASSKLAQETQYF
J: TRBJ1-2; size: once; V: TRBV5-6; D: TRBD1; DNA: TGTGCCAGCAGCTTATTCGGGCAGGGGGCTAACTATGGCTACACCTTC; CDR3: CASSLFGQGANYGYTF
J: TRBJ2-3; size: NA; V: TRBV6-5; D: TRBD2; DNA: TGTGCCAGTCGCTTACTAGCGGGAGGGGGGGATACGCAGTATTTT; CDR3: CASRLLAGGGDTQYF
J: TRBJ2-4; size: NA; V: TRBV4-2; D: TRBD1; DNA: TGTGCCAGCAGCCAAGATTGGGGACAGGGACACGGAAACATTCAGTACTTC; CDR3: CASSQDWGQGHGNIQYF
J: TRBJ2-2; size: NA; V: TRBV4-1; D: TRBD2; DNA: TGCGCCAGCAATAGACTAGCGGGAGCGTCGGACGGGGAGCTGTTTTTT; CDR3: CASNRLAGASDGELFF
J: TRBJ2-7; size: NA; V: TRBV10-3; D: NA; DNA: TGTGCCATCAGTGAGTCAATATACGAGCAGTACTTC; CDR3: CAISESIYEQYF
J: TRBJ2-1; size: NA; V: TRBV7-2; D: NA; DNA: TGTGCCAGCAGCTGGGCGGCGGAAACAGGTGAGCAGTTCTTC; CDR3: CASSWAAETGEQFF
J: TRBJ2-7; size: NA; V: TRBV7-2; D: TRBD1; DNA: TGTGCCAGCAGCCCATCATATTCAACAGGGGGGTTTCCCTACGAGCAGTACTTC; CDR3: CASSPSYSTGGFPYEQYF
J: TRBJ2-2; size: NA; V: TRBV6-5; D: NA; DNA: TGTGCCAGCAGACTGCAGGGTTTAAACACCGGGGAGCTGTTTTTT; CDR3: CASRLQGLNTGELFF
J: TRBJ2-7; size: once; V: TRBV7-6; D: NA; DNA: TGTGCCAGCAGCTTAGAATCGGGGGGCTTTAGTTTGTACGAGCAGTACTTC; CDR3: CASSLESGGFSLYEQYF
J: TRBJ2-5; size: NA; V: TRBV7-2; D: NA; DNA: TGTGCCAGCAGCTTAGTCTTTCTCGAGACCCAGTACTTC; CDR3: CASSLVFLETQYF
J: TRBJ1-4; size: NA; V: TRBV28; D: NA; DNA: TGTGCCAGCAGTTTGGTTGGTCTTAGTCTGTTTTTT; CDR3: CASSLVGLSLFF
J: TRBJ2-5; size: NA; V: TRBV5-1; D: NA; DNA: TGCGCCAGCAGCTTGGAGTATGTTAGCGGCTCAACGGCCCAGTACTTC; CDR3: CASSLEYVSGSTAQYF
J: TRBJ1-2; size: NA; V: TRBV18; D: NA; DNA: TGTGCCAGCTCACCAGAGGGCAACTATGGCTACACCTTC; CDR3: CASSPEGNYGYTF
J: TRBJ2-1; size: NA; V: TRBV5-1; D: NA; DNA: TGCGCCAGCAGCCCGGGGTCTTCCCTAGGTGGTAATGAGCAGTTCTTC; CDR3: CASSPGSSLGGNEQFF
J: TRBJ1-6; size: NA; V: TRBV5-1; D: NA; DNA: TGCGCCAGCAGCCCGCAGGGCACAAATAATTCACCCCTCCACTTT; CDR3: CASSPQGTNNSPLHF
J: TRBJ2-1; size: NA; V: TRBV19; D: TRBD2; DNA: TGTGCCAGCAAAGAATGGCTAGCGGAGTACAATGAGCAGTTCTTC; CDR3: CASKEWLAEYNEQFF
J: TRBJ2-2; size: NA; V: TRBV5-1; D: NA; DNA: TGCGCCAGCACCCCCTCGGCAGGGATTAACACCGGGGAGCTGTTTTTT; CDR3: CASTPSAGINTGELFF
J: TRBJ1-2; size: NA; V: TRBV7-9; D: NA; DNA: TGTGCCAGCAGCTTAGAGGCAACAGGGAACTATGGCTACACCTTC; CDR3: CASSLEATGNYGYTF
J: TRBJ2-7; size: NA; V: TRBV10-3; D: TRBD2; DNA: TGTGCCATCAGTGTAACTAGCGGGGCCTACGAGCAGTACTTC; CDR3: CAISVTSGAYEQYF
J: TRBJ2-2; size: NA; V: TRBV29-1; D: TRBD1; DNA: TGCAGCGCCGACAGGGGGAACACCGGGGAGCTGTTTTTT; CDR3: CSADRGNTGELFF
J: TRBJ2-2; size: NA; V: TRBV14; D: TRBD2; DNA: TGTGCCAGCAGCGAAGCGGGAGGGCCGACCGGGGAGCTGTTTTTT; CDR3: CASSEAGGPTGELFF
J: TRBJ1-2; size: once; V: TRBV28; D: NA; DNA: TGTGCCAGCAGTGAAGGGCTCACGTTCTACACCTTC; CDR3: CASSEGLTFYTF
J: TRBJ2-3; size: NA; V: TRBV6-7; D: NA; DNA: TGTGCCAGGGGCCAACCATGCACAGATACGCAGTATTTT; CDR3: CARGQPCTDTQYF
J: TRBJ1-2; size: NA; V: TRBV28; D: NA; DNA: TGTGCCAGCAAAGGGGGAGACAGGAACTATGGCTACACCTTC; CDR3: CASKGGDRNYGYTF
J: TRBJ1-3; size: NA; V: TRBV4-3; D: NA; DNA: TGCGCCAGCAGCCAAGATAGACGGTCTGGAAACACCATATATTTT; CDR3: CASSQDRRSGNTIYF
J: TRBJ2-2; size: NA; V: TRBV7-9; D: NA; DNA: TGTGCCAGCAGCCCCCTTAGGGACACCGGGGAGCTGTTTTTT; CDR3: CASSPLRDTGELFF
J: TRBJ2-1; size: NA; V: TRBV28; D: TRBD2; DNA: TGTGCCAGCGGATCCTCGGGACTAGCGAACAATGAGCAGTTCTTC; CDR3: CASGSSGLANNEQFF
J: TRBJ2-3; size: NA; V: TRBV18; D: TRBD2; DNA: TGTGCCAGCTCACCACGGGAACTAGCGGGGGGGACCAGCACAGATACGCAGTATTTT; CDR3: CASSPRELAGGTSTDTQYF
J: TRBJ2-5; size: NA; V: TRBV6-1; D: NA; DNA: TGTGCCAGCAGTCCCCTGGGACACCTCCAAGAGACCCAGTACTTC; CDR3: CASSPLGHLQETQYF
J: TRBJ1-1; size: NA; V: TRBV6-5; D: NA; DNA: TGTGCCAGCAGTCAACCTCTAGTGAACACTGAAGCTTTCTTT; CDR3: CASSQPLVNTEAFF
J: TRBJ2-6; size: NA; V: TRBV2; D: NA; DNA: TGTGCCAGCAGTGATTCTGGGGCCAACGTCCTGACTTTC; CDR3: CASSDSGANVLTF
J: TRBJ1-5; size: NA; V: TRBV21-1; D: NA; DNA: TGTGCCAGCAGCAATAGGCACACCAATCAGCCCCAGCATTTT; CDR3: CASSNRHTNQPQHF
J: TRBJ2-5; size: once; V: TRBV5-6; D: TRBD2; DNA: TGTGCCAGCAGCCCCCGTCGGACTAGTGAGCAGTACTTC; CDR3: CASSPRRTSEQYF
J: TRBJ2-1; size: NA; V: TRBV30; D: NA; DNA: TGTGCCTGCCGCTTGGGAGACAGGGAGGCGAAAGAGCAGTTCTTC; CDR3: CACRLGDREAKEQFF
J: TRBJ2-2; size: NA; V: TRBV7-8; D: NA; DNA: TGTGCCAGCAGCTTAGTGGGACGGGGGGAGCTGTTTTTT; CDR3: CASSLVGRGELFF
J: TRBJ1-2; size: NA; V: TRBV9; D: NA; DNA: TGTGCCAGCAGCGTAGTTCCCTCCGGGAACTATGGCTACACCTTC; CDR3: CASSVVPSGNYGYTF
J: TRBJ2-3; size: NA; V: TRBV4-1; D: TRBD1; DNA: TGCGCCAGCAGCCAAACCCCCTTCGGGACAGGTCGGTACAGCTCTAGCACAGATACGCAGTATTTT; CDR3: CASSQTPFGTGRYSSSTDTQYF
J: TRBJ2-2; size: once; V: TRBV6-4; D: NA; DNA: TGTGCCAGCAGTGCCGGACAGAACACCGGGGAGCTGTTTTTT; CDR3: CASSAGQNTGELFF
J: TRBJ2-1; size: NA; V: TRBV21-1; D: NA; DNA: TGTGCCAGCAGCAAAGCTTGGGCATTCGGGCAGTTCTTC; CDR3: CASSKAWAFGQFF
J: TRBJ1-6; size: NA; V: TRBV13; D: TRBD1; DNA: TGTGCCAGCAGCTTAAGTGGGGTCCCGGGCAGGGGGGGTGTCTCACCCCTCCACTTT; CDR3: CASSLSGVPGRGGVSPLHF
J: TRBJ1-5; size: NA; V: TRBV6-1; D: NA; DNA: TGTGCCAGCAGTGGGGTACAGGTCAATCAGCCCCAGCATTTT; CDR3: CASSGVQVNQPQHF
J: TRBJ2-1; size: NA; V: TRBV2; D: TRBD2; DNA: TGTGCCAGCAGTGAATTACTAGCGGGAGGGCCGTTCTTC; CDR3: CASSELLAGGPFF
J: TRBJ2-7; size: NA; V: TRBV6-6; D: NA; DNA: TGTGCCAGCACCCAAATAGCGGCGGGCTCCGAGCAGTACTTC; CDR3: CASTQIAAGSEQYF
J: TRBJ2-3; size: NA; V: TRBV11-2; D: NA; DNA: TGTGCCAGCAGCTTAAGGGGAGGAGGCACAGATACGCAGTATTTT; CDR3: CASSLRGGGTDTQYF
J: TRBJ2-7; size: NA; V: TRBV12-5; D: TRBD2; DNA: TGTGCTAGTGGTTACAGCTTAGCGGGAGTAGCCTACGAGCAGTACTTC; CDR3: CASGYSLAGVAYEQYF
J: TRBJ1-3; size: NA; V: TRBV10-3; D: NA; DNA: TGTGCCATCAGTGTGAAGGGGGACACCATATATTTT; CDR3: CAISVKGDTIYF
J: TRBJ2-7; size: NA; V: TRBV4-1; D: TRBD2; DNA: TGCGCCAGCAGCCAAGTGATAGCGGGAGTTTCCGGCGAGCAGTACTTC; CDR3: CASSQVIAGVSGEQYF
J: TRBJ1-4; size: NA; V: TRBV2; D: NA; DNA: TGTGCCAGCAAGTTCGCCGGGGTTTTTAATGAAAAACTGTTTTTT; CDR3: CASKFAGVFNEKLFF
J: TRBJ2-7; size: NA; V: TRBV5-1; D: TRBD2; DNA: TGCGCCAGCCAAACGGGACTAGCGGGGAGCGAGCAGTACTTC; CDR3: CASQTGLAGSEQYF
J: TRBJ1-1; size: NA; V: TRBV11-2; D: TRBD1; DNA: TGTGCCAGCAGCCTCCGACAGGGGATAGTGAACACTGAAGCTTTCTTT; CDR3: CASSLRQGIVNTEAFF
J: TRBJ1-1; size: NA; V: TRBV5-1; D: TRBD1; DNA: TGCGCCAGCAGCCTTTATGGGGGACAGGGGATGAACACTGAAGCTTTCTTT; CDR3: CASSLYGGQGMNTEAFF